Below, 24 T cell receptor beta chains from the same sample are listed, as sequenced in a study of early T cells in non-severe SARS-CoV-2 infection. TCRdb used MiXCR to reprocess the 5' RACE reads, holding one entry per CDR3 protein. The sample records around 58,000 distinct CDR3 sequences, more than 12% being singletons. The material was whole blood, obtained at baseline. The receptors stem from an adult who was a healthcare worker with PCR-confirmed SARS-CoV-2 infection or an uninfected control (not recorded which).

This clonotype was counted only a few times. This chain joins TRBV11-2 and TRBJ1-2, with D possibly TRBD1 on 6 matching bases. CDR3 length: 17 residues. V was cut by 5 bases and J by 8 bases, with 27 bases left in between. Germline V gene lookup returns CDR1 SGHAT and CDR2 FQNNGV. The CDR3 loop is CASSALIGGPEGRGYTF. CDR3 nucleotide sequence: TGTGCCAGCAGCGCCCTCATTGGGGGGCCTGAGGGTCGAGGCTACACCTTC.

The CDR3 protein is CASSPGGHTQSQPQHF. Here the CDR3 DNA reads TGTGCCAGCAGCCCTGGAGGACATACTCAATCCCAGCCCCAGCATTTT. The chain joins TRBV5-5 to TRBJ1-5; D is possibly TRBD1 (5 bases). This CDR3 is 16 amino acids long. Germline V gives CDR1 SGHKS, CDR2 YYEKEE (reference sequence). The ends were cut back, 4 bases at V and 7 bases at J, with 21 bases in the middle.

In its sample, this clonotype was seen a few times. This chain joins TRBV28 and TRBJ2-6; D might be TRBD1 (6 bases). The CDR3 covers 15 residues. V was shortened by 6 bases and J by 2 bases, with 11 bases between the two germline ends. The germline CDR1 and CDR2 sequences are MDHEN and SYDVKM. The CDR3 bases are TGTGCCAGCAGAATTACAGGGACTGGGGCCAACGTCCTGACTTTC. Its translation: CASRITGTGANVLTF.

The chain recombines TRBV7-9 with TRBJ2-1, with TRBD1 as a possible D gene (6 bases). Germline CDR1 reads SEHNR; CDR2 reads FQNEAQ (reference sequence). The CDR3 is 18 residues long. Trimming removed 5 bases at V and 0 bases at J, with 20 bases between. CDR3 protein: CASSPNPGQKSSYNEQFF. For the CDR3, the DNA is TGTGCCAGCAGCCCAAATCCTGGACAGAAGAGCTCCTACAATGAGCAGTTCTTC.

In regard to this clonotype: A read error may account for a junction end that differs from germline. This sequence joins TRBV4-1 and TRBJ2-3; possibly TRBD2 for D (5 bases). Germline CDR1 MGHRA, CDR2 YSYEKL. This CDR3 has 15 residues. The CDR3 spells CASSHQDIQRSPYHF. The CDR3 DNA sequence: TGCGCCAGCAGCCACCAAGATATCCAGCGGAGCCCGTACCATTTT.

This chain connects TRBV6-2 or TRBV6-3 to TRBJ1-2, with D possibly being TRBD1 (6 bases). V shed 2 bases and J shed 6 bases, with 19 bases lying between them. From germline, CDR1 is MNHEY and CDR2 SVGEGT. This CDR3 is 16 amino acids long. The CDR3 protein is CASSYGGPRQDHGYTF. The CDR3, as DNA: TGTGCCAGCAGTTACGGCGGGCCTAGACAGGATCATGGCTACACCTTC.

This clonotype was counted only a few times. The rearrangement uses TRBV11-2 and TRBJ2-5; 13 nucleotides match TRBD2. The junction had 7 bases not matched to a gene; V was cut back by 5 bases and J by 4 bases. Germline CDR1 SGHAT, CDR2 FQNNGV. This CDR3 contains 16 residues. The CDR3 bases are TGTGCCAGCAGCCTTACTAGCGGGAGGGCCCCAGAGACCCAGTACTTC. Protein sequence: CASSLTSGRAPETQYF.

The chain recombines TRBV5-1 with TRBJ2-3; D is possibly TRBD1 (5 bases). The germline CDR1 and CDR2 sequences are SGHRS and YFSETQ. V was shortened by 4 bases and J by 1 base, with 10 bases between the two germline ends. The CDR3 has 14 amino acids. The chain's CDR3 is CASSPQQGTDTQYF. CDR3 DNA sequence: TGCGCCAGCAGCCCTCAACAGGGCACAGATACGCAGTATTTT.

The V call is TRBV10-3, the J call TRBJ2-1, with TRBD2 matching 16 bases. V shed 2 bases, J shed 5 bases, and the junction held 3 bases outside the gene matches. The CDR3 runs 17 residues. The germline gives CDR1 ENHRY, CDR2 SYGVKD. The CDR3 bases are TGTGCCATCAGTGAGCCGGGGACTAGCGGGAGGGACAATGAGCAGTTCTTC. Translation: CAISEPGTSGRDNEQFF.

The sample holds a few counts of this clonotype. The V gene is TRBV12-3 or TRBV12-4, the J gene TRBJ2-1; D ambiguous. The CDR3 length is 15 residues. V lost 6 bases and J lost 9, with 21 bases in between. The DNA of the CDR3 is TGTGCCAGCAGCCCTCTGGCCCCTGGGTTCGGTGAGCAGTTCTTC. Translating it yields CASSPLAPGFGEQFF.

This clonotype has a handful of counts. The chain couples TRBV7-2 to TRBJ1-6; no firm D call. V was pared by 4 bases and J by 6 bases, with 13 bases between. The V gene's germline CDR1 is SGHTA and CDR2 FQGNSA. The CDR3 extends over 15 amino acids. In nucleotides, the CDR3 is TGTGCCAGCAGCTCCTTAGCCGGAGGTAATTCACCCCTCCACTTT. It encodes CASSSLAGGNSPLHF.

This clonotype was counted ten times or more. This sequence joins TRBV10-3 and TRBJ2-3, with TRBD1 matching over 10 bases. This CDR3 is 14 amino acids long. J lost 5 bases, V lost 7 bases, and 6 bases had no gene match. CDR1 is ENHRY, CDR2 SYGVKD, per germline. CDR3 sequence reads: CAIKGDRGIDTQYF. The CDR3 nucleotides are TGTGCCATCAAGGGGGACAGGGGAATAGATACGCAGTATTTT.

The chain couples TRBV3-1 to TRBJ2-5; 10 nucleotides line up with TRBD2. CDR3 length: 16 amino acids. The junction had 6 bases not matched to a gene; V was cut back by 1 base and J by 4 bases. The germline CDR1 and CDR2 sequences are LGHDT and YNNKEL (reference sequence). The CDR3 DNA follows: TGTGCCAGCAGCCAAGGGCTAGCGGGAGCCGGAGAGACCCAGTACTTC. It yields the protein CASSQGLAGAGETQYF.

This clonotype came up a few times. The CDR3 loop is CASSQDSGTLAYEQYF. CDR3 nucleotide sequence: TGTGCCAGCAGCCAAGATTCGGGGACCCTTGCCTACGAGCAGTACTTC. The V and J genes are TRBV3-1 and TRBJ2-7; D is perhaps TRBD1 or TRBD2 (5 bases each). The CDR3 is 16 amino acids. Trimming left V 0 bases short and J 2 bases short, with 14 bases between. CDR1 and CDR2 from the germline V gene are LGHDT and YNNKEL (reference sequence).

The chain recombines TRBV12-3 or TRBV12-4 with TRBJ1-1; a possible D gene is TRBD1 (6 bases). This CDR3 region has 10 residues. Trimming cost V 8 bases and J 10 bases, with 11 bases left between them. DNA of the CDR3: TGTGCCAGCCAGGACAGTAGAGCTTTCTTT. Protein product: CASQDSRAFF.

V gene TRBV4-1 combines with J gene TRBJ1-2; TRBD1 matches 7 bases. Germline V lookup: CDR1 MGHRA, CDR2 YSYEKL. The trim removed 3 bases at V and 7 bases at J, leaving 8 bases unmatched. The CDR3 is 14 amino acids. CDR3 DNA sequence: TGCGCCAGCAGCCAGACGACAGGGAATTTTGGCTACACCTTC. This encodes CASSQTTGNFGYTF.

There are a few counts of this clonotype. CDR3 protein: CASSFDTSEQFF. Here the CDR3 DNA reads TGCGCCAGCAGCTTTGACACGTCTGAGCAGTTCTTC. The V call is TRBV5-1, the J call TRBJ2-1; unclear D gene. The germline V gene encodes CDR1 SGHRS and CDR2 YFSETQ. With 2 bases removed from V and 9 bases from J, the gap between germline ends came to 9 bases. The CDR3 spans 12 residues.

The J gene is TRBJ2-1, the V gene TRBV5-1; possible D gene TRBD1, 5 bases. Trimming took 7 bases from V and 5 from J, leaving 13 bases between them. CDR1 and CDR2 from the germline V gene are SGHRS and YFSETQ. This CDR3 is built from 13 residues. The CDR3 coding sequence is TGCGCCAGCTTTTTGGGGCAGAACAATGAGCAGTTCTTC. It translates to CASFLGQNNEQFF.

This clonotype was picked up many times. The genes are TRBV5-1 and TRBJ2-2, with 7 bases aligning to TRBD2. This CDR3 spans 16 amino acids. The ends lost 0 bases at V and 5 bases at J; junction bases unmatched: 7. CDR1 and CDR2 from the germline V gene are SGHRS and YFSETQ. The chain's CDR3 is CASSLVGTTDTGELFF. The CDR3 bases are TGCGCCAGCAGCTTGGTGGGGACTACCGATACCGGGGAGCTGTTTTTT.

The chain uses TRBV3-1 and TRBJ2-7, with TRBD2 matching over 7 bases. The germline CDR1 and CDR2 sequences are LGHDT and YNNKEL (reference sequence). V gave up 4 bases and J gave up 3 bases; unmatched junction bases: 3. CDR3 length equals 13 residues. CDR3 nucleotide sequence: TGTGCCAGCAGCCTCGGACTAGGCTACGAGCAGTACTTC. Translated: CASSLGLGYEQYF.

The J gene is TRBJ1-4, the V gene TRBV4-1; TRBD1 matches at 10 bases. Germline V gene sequence: CDR1 MGHRA, CDR2 YSYEKL. V lost 3 bases and J lost 8; bases outside the gene matches: 9. This CDR3 has 16 residues. The CDR3, as DNA: TGCGCCAGCAGCCATCTTCCGGGACAGGGGCAGGAAAAACTGTTTTTT. Its protein is CASSHLPGQGQEKLFF.

This rearrangement joins TRBV7-8 to TRBJ1-2, with a tentative D call TRBD1 (6 bases). Germline CDR1 SGHVS, CDR2 FQNEAQ. The CDR3 length is 13 residues. Trimming left V 5 bases short and J 9 bases short, with 16 bases between. The CDR3 spells CASSPRTEESYTF. The CDR3 DNA sequence: TGTGCCAGCAGCCCAAGGACAGAGGAGAGCTACACCTTC. Full variable domain (remainder filled in from reference TRBV7-8 and TRBJ1-2): GAGVSQSPRYKVAKRGQDVALRCDPISGHVSLFWYQQALGQGPEFLTYFQNEAQLDKSGLPSDRFFAERPEGSVSTLKIQRTQQEDSAVYLCASSPRTEESYTFGSGTRLTVV.

V usage is TRBV14 and J usage is TRBJ2-1; 7 bases line up with TRBD2. This CDR3 has 16 amino acids. J lost 7 bases, V lost 1 base, and 10 bases had no gene match. The germline V gene encodes CDR1 SGHDN and CDR2 FVKESK. CDR3 sequence: CASSQVYLADPNEQFF. In DNA form, the CDR3 reads TGTGCCAGCAGCCAAGTGTATCTAGCGGACCCAAATGAGCAGTTCTTC.

The table lists this clonotype with a few counts. This sequence joins TRBV5-1 and TRBJ1-4, with TRBD1 matching 12 bases. Germline CDR1 reads SGHRS; CDR2 reads YFSETQ. V lost 1 base to trimming and J lost 4 bases; unmatched junction nucleotides: 5. The CDR3 sequence is 17 residues long. CDR3 in amino acids: CASSLLGQGAFNEKLFF. The CDR3 DNA reads TGCGCCAGCAGCTTGCTGGGACAGGGGGCTTTTAATGAAAAACTGTTTTTT.